This T cell receptor beta chain appears in the sequencing data of a study of T cell responses to AZD1222 COVID-19 vaccine. Overall study findings and caveats: White British ancestry dominated among donors, who included more females, and clonal diversity was possibly underestimated. Reports say nearly half of spike-specific TCRs go after unmutated variant regions. Repertoire sampling occurred only after the peak T cell response.

Regarding this clone: The target antigen is unknown.

The CDR3 has 13 amino acids. CDR1 is MDHEN, CDR2 SYDVKM, per germline. Trimming took off 4 bases at V and 6 bases at J, with 12 bases between the two ends. Measured with immunoSEQ multiplex PCR; TCRdb has only the in-frame clones, and not every one. The repertoire includes 130,000 to 150,000 clones, over 75% of them detected once, and approximately 1.5% sits in the top ten. V is TRBV28 and J is TRBJ1-2; possible D gene TRBD1, 5 bases. The TCR sequence derives from an adult in good health. The material sequenced was peripheral blood, taken on day 0 of AZD1222 vaccination. The CDR3 reads CASSSGGRNGYTF. CDR3 in DNA: TGTGCCAGCAGTTCGGGGGGACGGAATGGCTACACCTTC.